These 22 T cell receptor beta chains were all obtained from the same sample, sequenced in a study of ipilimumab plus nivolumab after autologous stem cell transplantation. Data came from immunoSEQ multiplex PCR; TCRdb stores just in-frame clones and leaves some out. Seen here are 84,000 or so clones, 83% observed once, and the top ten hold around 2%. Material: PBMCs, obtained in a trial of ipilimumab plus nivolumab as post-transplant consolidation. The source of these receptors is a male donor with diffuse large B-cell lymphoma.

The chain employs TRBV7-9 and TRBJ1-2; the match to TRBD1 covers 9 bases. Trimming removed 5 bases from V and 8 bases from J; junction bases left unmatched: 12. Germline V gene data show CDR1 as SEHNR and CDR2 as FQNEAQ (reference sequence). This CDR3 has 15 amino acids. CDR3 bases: TGTGCCAGCAGCACAGGGACAGGGAGGAGGATCGGCTACACCTTC. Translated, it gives CASSTGTGRRIGYTF.

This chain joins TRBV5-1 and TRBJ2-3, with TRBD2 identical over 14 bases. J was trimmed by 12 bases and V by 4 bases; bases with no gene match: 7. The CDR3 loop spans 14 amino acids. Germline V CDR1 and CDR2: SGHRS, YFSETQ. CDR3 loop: CASSPGLAGGPQYF. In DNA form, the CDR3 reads TGCGCCAGCAGCCCCGGACTAGCGGGGGGTCCCCAGTATTTT.

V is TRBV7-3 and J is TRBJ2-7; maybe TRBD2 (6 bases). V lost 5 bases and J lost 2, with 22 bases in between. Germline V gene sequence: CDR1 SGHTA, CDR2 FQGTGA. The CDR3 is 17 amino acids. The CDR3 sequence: CASSAAQRRDFPYEQYF. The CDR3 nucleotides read TGTGCCAGCAGCGCAGCCCAGAGGCGGGATTTTCCCTACGAGCAGTACTTC.

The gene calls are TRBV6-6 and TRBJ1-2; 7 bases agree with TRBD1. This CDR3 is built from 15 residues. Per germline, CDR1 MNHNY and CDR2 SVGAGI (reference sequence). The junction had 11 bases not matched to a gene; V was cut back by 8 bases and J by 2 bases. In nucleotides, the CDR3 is TGTGCCAGCCGAATCGACAGGGCTACGAACTATGGCTACACCTTC. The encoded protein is CASRIDRATNYGYTF.

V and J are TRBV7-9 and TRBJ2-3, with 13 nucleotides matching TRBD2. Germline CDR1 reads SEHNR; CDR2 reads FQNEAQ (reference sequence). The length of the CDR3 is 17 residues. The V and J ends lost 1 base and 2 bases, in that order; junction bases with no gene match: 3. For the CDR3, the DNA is TGTGCCAGCAGCTTAGGCGGACTAGCGGGGGTCACAGATACGCAGTATTTT. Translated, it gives CASSLGGLAGVTDTQYF.

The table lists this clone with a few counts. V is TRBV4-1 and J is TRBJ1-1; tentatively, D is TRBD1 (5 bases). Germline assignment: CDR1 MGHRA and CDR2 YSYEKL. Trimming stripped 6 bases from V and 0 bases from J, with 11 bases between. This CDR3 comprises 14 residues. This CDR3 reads CASRGVTVNTEAFF. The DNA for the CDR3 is TGCGCCAGCAGGGGAGTGACAGTGAACACTGAAGCTTTCTTT.

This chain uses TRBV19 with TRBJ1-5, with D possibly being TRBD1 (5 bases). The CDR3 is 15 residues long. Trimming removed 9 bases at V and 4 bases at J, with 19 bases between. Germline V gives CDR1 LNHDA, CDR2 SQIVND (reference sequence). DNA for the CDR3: TGTGCCAGCCGGGACGGACCGATCATTAATCAGCCCCAGCATTTT. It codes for CASRDGPIINQPQHF.

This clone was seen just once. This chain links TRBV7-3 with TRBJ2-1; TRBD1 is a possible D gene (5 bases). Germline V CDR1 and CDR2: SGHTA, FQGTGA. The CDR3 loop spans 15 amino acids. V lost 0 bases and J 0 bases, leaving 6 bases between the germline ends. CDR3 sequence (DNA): TGTGCCAGCAGCTTAACAGGGGACTCCTACAATGAGCAGTTCTTC. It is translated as CASSLTGDSYNEQFF.

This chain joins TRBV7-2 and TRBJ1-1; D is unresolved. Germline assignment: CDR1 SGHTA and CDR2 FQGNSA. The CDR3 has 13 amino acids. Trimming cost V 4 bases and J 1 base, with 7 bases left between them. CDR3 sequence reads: CASSSKANTEAFF. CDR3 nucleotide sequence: TGTGCCAGCAGCTCGAAGGCGAACACTGAAGCTTTCTTT.

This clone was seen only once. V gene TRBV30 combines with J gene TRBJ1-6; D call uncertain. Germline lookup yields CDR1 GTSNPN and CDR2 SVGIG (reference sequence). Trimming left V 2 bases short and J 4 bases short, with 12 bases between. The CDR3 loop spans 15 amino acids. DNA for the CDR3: TGTGCCTGGAGTCGATTCGGGGTTTATAATTCACCCCTCCACTTT. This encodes CAWSRFGVYNSPLHF.

In DNA form, the CDR3 reads TGTGCCAGCAGTCCCGACAGGGGTCGTTGGAATGAGCAGTTCTTC. This translates into CASSPDRGRWNEQFF. J is TRBJ2-1 and V is TRBV7-2, with 8 nucleotides matching TRBD1. Germline V gene sequence: CDR1 SGHTA, CDR2 FQGNSA. There are 15 residues in the CDR3. Losses at the gene ends were 6 bases for V and 7 bases for J; bases not matched to a gene: 11.

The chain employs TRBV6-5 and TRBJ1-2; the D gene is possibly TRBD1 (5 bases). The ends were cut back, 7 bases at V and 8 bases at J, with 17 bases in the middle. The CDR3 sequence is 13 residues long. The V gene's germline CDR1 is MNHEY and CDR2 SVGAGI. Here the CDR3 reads CASTAGGPPGYTF. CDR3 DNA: TGTGCCAGCACCGCGGGGGGACCCCCGGGCTACACCTTC.

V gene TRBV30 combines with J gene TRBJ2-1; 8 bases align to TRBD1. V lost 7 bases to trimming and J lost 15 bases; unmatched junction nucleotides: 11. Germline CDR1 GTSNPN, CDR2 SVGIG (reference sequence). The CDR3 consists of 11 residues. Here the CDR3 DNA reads TGTGCCTTCTGGGCCGAGACAGGGGCGTTCTTC. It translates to CAFWAETGAFF.

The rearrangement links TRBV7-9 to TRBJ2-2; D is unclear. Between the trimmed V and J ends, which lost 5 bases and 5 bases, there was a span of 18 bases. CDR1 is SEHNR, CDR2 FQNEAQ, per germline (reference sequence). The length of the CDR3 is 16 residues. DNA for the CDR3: TGTGCCAGCAGCGCTACACTCTTAAGGGCGACCGGGGAGCTGTTTTTT. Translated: CASSATLLRATGELFF.

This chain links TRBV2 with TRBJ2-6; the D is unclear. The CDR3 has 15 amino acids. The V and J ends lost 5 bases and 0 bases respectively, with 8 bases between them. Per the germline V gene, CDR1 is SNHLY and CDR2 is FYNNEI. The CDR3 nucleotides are TGTGCCAGCAGTCAAAGCCACTCTGGGGCCAACGTCCTGACTTTC. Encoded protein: CASSQSHSGANVLTF.

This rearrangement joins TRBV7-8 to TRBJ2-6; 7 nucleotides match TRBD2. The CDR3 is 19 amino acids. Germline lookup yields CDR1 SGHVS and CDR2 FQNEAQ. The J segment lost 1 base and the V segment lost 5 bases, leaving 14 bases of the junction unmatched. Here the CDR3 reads CASSPRWRAGPSGANVLTF. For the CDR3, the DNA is TGTGCCAGCAGCCCAAGGTGGCGAGCGGGGCCTTCTGGGGCCAACGTCCTGACTTTC.

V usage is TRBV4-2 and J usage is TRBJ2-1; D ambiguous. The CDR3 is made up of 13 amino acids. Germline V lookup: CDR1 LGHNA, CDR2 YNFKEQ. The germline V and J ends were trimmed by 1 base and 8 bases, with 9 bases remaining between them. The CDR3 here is CASSQVPAYEQFF. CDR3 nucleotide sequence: TGTGCCAGCAGCCAAGTCCCAGCCTATGAGCAGTTCTTC.

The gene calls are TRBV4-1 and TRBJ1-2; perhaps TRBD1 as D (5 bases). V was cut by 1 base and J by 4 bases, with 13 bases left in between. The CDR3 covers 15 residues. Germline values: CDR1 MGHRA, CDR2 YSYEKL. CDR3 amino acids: CASSQGAGNVYGYTF. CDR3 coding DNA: TGCGCCAGCAGCCAAGGGGCAGGGAATGTCTATGGCTACACCTTC.

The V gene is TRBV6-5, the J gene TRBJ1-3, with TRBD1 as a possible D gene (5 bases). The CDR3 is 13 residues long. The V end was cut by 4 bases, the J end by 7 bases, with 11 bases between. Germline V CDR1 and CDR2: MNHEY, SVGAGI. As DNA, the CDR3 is TGTGCCAGCAGTTCAGGGCTTGGGAACACCATATATTTT. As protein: CASSSGLGNTIYF.

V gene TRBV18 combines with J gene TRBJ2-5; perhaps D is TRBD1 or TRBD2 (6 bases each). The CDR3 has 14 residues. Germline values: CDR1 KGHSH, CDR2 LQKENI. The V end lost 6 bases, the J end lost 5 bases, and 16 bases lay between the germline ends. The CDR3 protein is CASSESGGGETQYF. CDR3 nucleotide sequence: TGTGCCAGCTCGGAGAGTGGAGGGGGGGAGACCCAGTACTTC. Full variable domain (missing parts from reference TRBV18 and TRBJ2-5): NAGVMQNPRHLVRRRGQEARLRCSPMKGHSHVYWYRQLPEEGLKFMVYLQKENIIDESGMPKERFSAEFPKEGPSILRIQQVVRGDSAAYFCASSESGGGETQYFGPGTRLLVL.

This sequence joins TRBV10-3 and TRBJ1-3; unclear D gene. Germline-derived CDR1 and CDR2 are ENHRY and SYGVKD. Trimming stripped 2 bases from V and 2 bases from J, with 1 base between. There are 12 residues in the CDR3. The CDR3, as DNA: TGTGCCATCAGTGAGGCTGGAAACACCATATATTTT. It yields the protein CAISEAGNTIYF.

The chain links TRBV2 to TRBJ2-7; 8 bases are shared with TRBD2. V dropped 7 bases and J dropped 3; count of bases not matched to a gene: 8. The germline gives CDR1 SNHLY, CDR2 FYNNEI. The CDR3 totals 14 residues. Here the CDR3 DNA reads TGTGCCAGCAATTCGGAAGCGGGGGACTACGAGCAGTACTTC. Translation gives CASNSEAGDYEQYF.